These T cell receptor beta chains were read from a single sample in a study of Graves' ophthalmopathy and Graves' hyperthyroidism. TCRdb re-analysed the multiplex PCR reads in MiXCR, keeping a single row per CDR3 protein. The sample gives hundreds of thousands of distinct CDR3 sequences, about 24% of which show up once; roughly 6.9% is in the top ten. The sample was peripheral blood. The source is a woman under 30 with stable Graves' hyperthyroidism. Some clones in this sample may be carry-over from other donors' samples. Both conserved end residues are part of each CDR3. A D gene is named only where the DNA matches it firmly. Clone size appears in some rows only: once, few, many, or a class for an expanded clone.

DNA: TGTGCCATCAGTGATCTCCTAGCGGAGGCGGAGACCCAGTACTTC
CDR3: CAISDLLAEAETQYF
V: TRBV10-3
D: TRBD2
J: TRBJ2-5
size: many

DNA: TGCAGTGCTAGTCTCCCGGACGGAGCTTTCTTT
CDR3: CSASLPDGAFF
V: TRBV20-1
D: -
J: TRBJ1-1
size: many

DNA: TGTGCCAGCAGCCGCGACTCGGTAGGGGACACTGAAGCTTTCTTT
CDR3: CASSRDSVGDTEAFF
V: TRBV3-1
D: -
J: TRBJ1-1
size: many

DNA: TGTGCCAGCAGAACGACAGGGGGATGGTATGGCTACACCTTC
CDR3: CASRTTGGWYGYTF
V: TRBV6-1
D: TRBD1
J: TRBJ1-2
size: many

DNA: TGTGCCAGCAGTTTTCAGGGGGCAAGCTCTGGAAACACCATATATTTT
CDR3: CASSFQGASSGNTIYF
V: TRBV12-3/TRBV12-4
D: TRBD1
J: TRBJ1-3
size: -

DNA: TGCGCCAGCAGCTTGGAGGGTAGGGTGTCTCAGCCCCAGCATTTT
CDR3: CASSLEGRVSQPQHF
V: TRBV5-1
D: -
J: TRBJ1-5
size: -

DNA: TGTGCCAGCAGTTTAGCCAACCAGCAAGAGACCCAGTACTTC
CDR3: CASSLANQQETQYF
V: TRBV12-3/TRBV12-4
D: -
J: TRBJ2-5
size: many

DNA: TGTGCCAGCAGCTCTCGGGACAGGCGCCCAACTATGACCTATGGCTACACCTTC
CDR3: CASSSRDRRPTMTYGYTF
V: TRBV11-3
D: TRBD1
J: TRBJ1-2
size: many

DNA: TGTGCCAGCAGTCCCCCAGGGAGAAATTCACCCCTCCACTTT
CDR3: CASSPPGRNSPLHF
V: TRBV12-3/TRBV12-4
D: -
J: TRBJ1-6
size: -

DNA: TGTGCCAGCAGCCAAGGACTGCGCGAGCAGTACTTC
CDR3: CASSQGLREQYF
V: TRBV3-1
D: -
J: TRBJ2-7
size: few

DNA: TGTGCCAGCAGCGTAGACTCGTCCCGAGGTGACGAGCAGTACTTC
CDR3: CASSVDSSRGDEQYF
V: TRBV9
D: -
J: TRBJ2-7
size: many

DNA: TGTGCCAGCAGTAAAGACAGGGGACAAGAGACCCAGTACTTC
CDR3: CASSKDRGQETQYF
V: TRBV12-3/TRBV12-4
D: TRBD1
J: TRBJ2-5
size: many

DNA: TGTGCCAGTAGTCCCGAGACCGACAGTAACTACGAGCAGTACTTC
CDR3: CASSPETDSNYEQYF
V: TRBV19
D: -
J: TRBJ2-7
size: many

DNA: TGTGCCAGCCATTTTCCCGCAGGGGGGTCAAGTAGTAACACTGAAGCTTTCTTT
CDR3: CASHFPAGGSSSNTEAFF
V: TRBV11-1
D: TRBD1
J: TRBJ1-1
size: -

DNA: TGTGCCAGCAGTCTCCCCCTTTCACAGCCCCAGCATTTT
CDR3: CASSLPLSQPQHF
V: TRBV6-1
D: -
J: TRBJ1-5
size: many

DNA: TGCAGTGCCTACCCCGGGACTCTGAACACCGGGGAGCTGTTTTTT
CDR3: CSAYPGTLNTGELFF
V: TRBV20-1
D: -
J: TRBJ2-2
size: few

DNA: TGTGCCAGCTCACCACCACAAGGTTCCTACGAGCAGTACTTC
CDR3: CASSPPQGSYEQYF
V: TRBV18
D: -
J: TRBJ2-7
size: many

DNA: TGTGCCAGCAGCGAATGGGCCCGGGACAGCAATCAGCCCCAGCATTTT
CDR3: CASSEWARDSNQPQHF
V: TRBV2
D: -
J: TRBJ1-5
size: few

DNA: TGTGCCACCAGCAGAGGGGCGGGAGAGGGCTACGAGCAGTACTTC
CDR3: CATSRGAGEGYEQYF
V: TRBV15
D: TRBD2
J: TRBJ2-7
size: few

DNA: TGTGCCACCAGCAAAATGAGACAGGGGGCTGGCGAGCAGTACTTC
CDR3: CATSKMRQGAGEQYF
V: TRBV15
D: TRBD1
J: TRBJ2-7
size: few

DNA: TGTGCCAGCAGTTACGTAGGCGGGAGGGCCTCAGAGACCCAGTACTTC
CDR3: CASSYVGGRASETQYF
V: TRBV6-5
D: TRBD2
J: TRBJ2-5
size: once

DNA: TGTGCCAGCAGCCCGACTAGCGGGGCACTCTACGAGCAGTACTTC
CDR3: CASSPTSGALYEQYF
V: TRBV6-1
D: TRBD2
J: TRBJ2-7
size: -

DNA: TGTGCCAGCAGCCGAAGCAGGCCTAGGACTTTCTTT
CDR3: CASSRSRPRTFF
V: TRBV28
D: -
J: TRBJ1-1
size: many

DNA: TGTGCCAGCAGCGGCGGACAGAAGACCACCGGGGAGCTGTTTTTT
CDR3: CASSGGQKTTGELFF
V: TRBV3-1
D: -
J: TRBJ2-2
size: few

DNA: TGTGCCAGCAGTGATGCAGGGACCGTCGTAGCCAAAAACATTCAGTACTTC
CDR3: CASSDAGTVVAKNIQYF
V: TRBV6-1
D: -
J: TRBJ2-4
size: many

DNA: TGTGCCAGCAGCTCTTACATTAGCAGTGGAAGGCGCCAAGAGACCCAGTACTTC
CDR3: CASSSYISSGRRQETQYF
V: TRBV7-2
D: -
J: TRBJ2-5
size: many

DNA: TGTGCCAGCAGTGGCAGGGGGGCCGGGGCCAACGTCCTGACTTTC
CDR3: CASSGRGAGANVLTF
V: TRBV6-2/TRBV6-3
D: -
J: TRBJ2-6
size: few

DNA: TGCAGCGTTACGGGACTAGCGGGGTACGAGCAGTACTTC
CDR3: CSVTGLAGYEQYF
V: TRBV29-1
D: TRBD2
J: TRBJ2-7
size: many

DNA: TGTGCCAGCAGTTTGGATCCGGGGGGAGTGCGGAGCTATGGCTACACCTTC
CDR3: CASSLDPGGVRSYGYTF
V: TRBV12-3/TRBV12-4
D: -
J: TRBJ1-2
size: -

DNA: TGTGCCAGCAGTTTATACCGGGGAGCATCGGAGACCCAGTACTTC
CDR3: CASSLYRGASETQYF
V: TRBV28
D: -
J: TRBJ2-5
size: many

DNA: TGTGCCAGTAGTAGCGCACAGAATCGCGGCAATCAGCCCCAGCATTTT
CDR3: CASSSAQNRGNQPQHF
V: TRBV19
D: -
J: TRBJ1-5
size: many

DNA: TGTGCCACCAGCACTCGTACAGGGGGCCGAAACACCATATATTTT
CDR3: CATSTRTGGRNTIYF
V: TRBV15
D: TRBD1
J: TRBJ1-3
size: many

DNA: TGTGCCAGCTCACCACCGGGGAGGAACACTGAAGCTTGCTTT
CDR3: CASSPPGRNTEACF
V: TRBV18
D: -
J: TRBJ1-1
size: -

DNA: TGCGCCAGCAGCCATCCTCCGATCGGGGGGGTTGCCGAGCAGTACTTC
CDR3: CASSHPPIGGVAEQYF
V: TRBV4-1
D: TRBD2
J: TRBJ2-7
size: -

DNA: TGTGCCAGCAGCCAAGATACTGACATAGAAGCTTTCTTT
CDR3: CASSQDTDIEAFF
V: TRBV14
D: -
J: TRBJ1-1
size: many

DNA: TGTGCCAGCAGCTCCGAGGGAGAAGTACGGACCGGGGAGCTGTTTTTT
CDR3: CASSSEGEVRTGELFF
V: TRBV12-3/TRBV12-4
D: -
J: TRBJ2-2
size: many

DNA: TGTGCCAGCAGCTTAGATCAGGGCAGGGGGGCGCCGTACGAGCAGTACTTC
CDR3: CASSLDQGRGAPYEQYF
V: TRBV7-6
D: -
J: TRBJ2-7
size: few

DNA: TGTGCCAGCAGTTTGTTTTGGGACAGATCCGATATCGAAGCTTTCTTT
CDR3: CASSLFWDRSDIEAFF
V: TRBV27
D: TRBD1
J: TRBJ1-1
size: -

DNA: TGTGCCAGCAGTTTTTACAGAAGTAGCAATCAGCCCCAGCATTTT
CDR3: CASSFYRSSNQPQHF
V: TRBV12-3/TRBV12-4
D: -
J: TRBJ1-5
size: many

DNA: TGCGCCAGCAGCCCTCCGTGGGGGGTCGGTTCCTACGAGCAGTACTTC
CDR3: CASSPPWGVGSYEQYF
V: TRBV4-1
D: -
J: TRBJ2-7
size: -

DNA: TGCAGTGCTAGTAGACAGGGCTCTGGGGCCAACGTCCTGACTTTC
CDR3: CSASRQGSGANVLTF
V: TRBV20-1
D: TRBD1
J: TRBJ2-6
size: many

DNA: TGCAGCGTTTCCGGGGGGACCCTCCCAGTTTTGGAGCAGTACTTC
CDR3: CSVSGGTLPVLEQYF
V: TRBV29-1
D: TRBD2
J: TRBJ2-7
size: many

DNA: TGTGCCAGCAGTTTAAGGGAGAGGGGGACCCAGTACTTC
CDR3: CASSLRERGTQYF
V: TRBV28
D: -
J: TRBJ2-5
size: many

DNA: TGTGCCAGCAGTATCAGGACAGGGAGGGACGAGCTGTACTTC
CDR3: CASSIRTGRDELYF
V: TRBV12-3/TRBV12-4
D: -
J: TRBJ2-7
size: few

DNA: TGTGCCAGCAGTCCGGGACAGGGGACTGGGGGATCACCCCTCCACTTT
CDR3: CASSPGQGTGGSPLHF
V: TRBV12-3/TRBV12-4
D: TRBD1
J: TRBJ1-6
size: many